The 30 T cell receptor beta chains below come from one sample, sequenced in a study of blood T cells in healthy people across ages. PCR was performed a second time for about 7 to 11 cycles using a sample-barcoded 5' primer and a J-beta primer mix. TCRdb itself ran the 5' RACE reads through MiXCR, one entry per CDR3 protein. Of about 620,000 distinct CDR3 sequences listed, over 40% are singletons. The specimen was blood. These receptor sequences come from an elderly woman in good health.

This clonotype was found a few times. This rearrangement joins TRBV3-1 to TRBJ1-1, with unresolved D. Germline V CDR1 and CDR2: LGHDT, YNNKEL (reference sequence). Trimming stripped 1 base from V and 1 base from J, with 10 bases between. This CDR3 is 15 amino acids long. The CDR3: CASSQGSSPNTEAFF. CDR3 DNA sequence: TGTGCCAGCAGCCAAGGATCCAGTCCGAACACTGAAGCTTTCTTT.

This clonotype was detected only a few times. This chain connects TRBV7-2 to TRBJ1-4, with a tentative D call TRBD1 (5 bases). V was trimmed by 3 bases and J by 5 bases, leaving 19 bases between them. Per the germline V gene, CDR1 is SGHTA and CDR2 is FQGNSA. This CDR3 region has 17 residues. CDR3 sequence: CASSFREGLRTNEKLFF. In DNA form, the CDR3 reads TGTGCCAGCAGCTTCCGGGAGGGGCTGCGGACAAATGAAAAACTGTTTTTT.

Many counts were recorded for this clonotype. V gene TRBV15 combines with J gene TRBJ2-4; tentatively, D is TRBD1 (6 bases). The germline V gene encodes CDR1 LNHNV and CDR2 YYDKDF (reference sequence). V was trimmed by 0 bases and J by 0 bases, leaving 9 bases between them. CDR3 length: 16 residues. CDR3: CATSRDEGVAKNIQYF. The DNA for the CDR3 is TGTGCCACCAGCAGAGATGAGGGGGTAGCCAAAAACATTCAGTACTTC.

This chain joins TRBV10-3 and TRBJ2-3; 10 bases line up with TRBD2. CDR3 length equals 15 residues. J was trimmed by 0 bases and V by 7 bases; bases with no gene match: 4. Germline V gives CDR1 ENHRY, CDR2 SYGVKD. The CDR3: CAITSSGGSTDTQYF. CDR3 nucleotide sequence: TGTGCCATCACCTCTAGCGGGGGTAGCACAGATACGCAGTATTTT.

CDR3 protein: CAISWTANEQFF. The CDR3 nucleotides are TGTGCCATCAGTTGGACGGCCAATGAGCAGTTCTTC. The gene calls are TRBV10-3 and TRBJ2-1; the D is unclear. V was shortened by 5 bases and J by 6 bases, with 8 bases between the two germline ends. This CDR3 is 12 amino acids long. Looked up from germline, CDR1 is ENHRY and CDR2 is SYGVKD.

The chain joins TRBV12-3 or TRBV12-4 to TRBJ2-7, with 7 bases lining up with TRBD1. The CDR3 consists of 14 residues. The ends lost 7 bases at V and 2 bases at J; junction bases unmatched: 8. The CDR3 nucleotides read TGTGCCAGCACCCAGGGACAGCCCCCCTACGAGCAGTACTTC. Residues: CASTQGQPPYEQYF.

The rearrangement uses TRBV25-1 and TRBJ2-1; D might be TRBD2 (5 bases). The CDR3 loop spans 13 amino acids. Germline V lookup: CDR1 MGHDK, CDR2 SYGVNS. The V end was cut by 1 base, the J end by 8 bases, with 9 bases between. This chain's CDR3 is CASSESGMDEQFF. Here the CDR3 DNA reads TGTGCCAGCAGTGAATCGGGGATGGATGAGCAGTTCTTC.

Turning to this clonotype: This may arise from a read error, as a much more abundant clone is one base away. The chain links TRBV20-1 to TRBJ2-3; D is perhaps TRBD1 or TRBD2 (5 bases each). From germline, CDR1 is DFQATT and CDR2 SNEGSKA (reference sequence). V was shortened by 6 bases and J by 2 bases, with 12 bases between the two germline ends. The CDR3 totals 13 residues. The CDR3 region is CSAPGAYTDTQYF. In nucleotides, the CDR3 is TGCAGTGCACCCGGGGCATACACAGATACGCAGTATTTT.

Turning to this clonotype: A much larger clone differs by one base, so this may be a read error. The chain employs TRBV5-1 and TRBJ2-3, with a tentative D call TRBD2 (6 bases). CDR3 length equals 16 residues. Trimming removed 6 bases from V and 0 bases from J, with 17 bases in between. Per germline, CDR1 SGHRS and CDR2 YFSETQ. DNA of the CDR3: TGCGCCAGCATTCCGTATGCCGGGACTAGCACAGATACGCAGTATTTT. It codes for CASIPYAGTSTDTQYF.

CDR3 DNA: TGCAGTGCAAGCTATCCGGGACTAGCGGACTACGAGCAGTACTTC. Its translation is CSASYPGLADYEQYF. The chain links TRBV20-1 to TRBJ2-7; 11 positions agree with TRBD2. The CDR3 is made up of 15 amino acids. V dropped 6 bases and J dropped 3; count of bases not matched to a gene: 10. Germline-derived CDR1 and CDR2 are DFQATT and SNEGSKA (reference sequence).

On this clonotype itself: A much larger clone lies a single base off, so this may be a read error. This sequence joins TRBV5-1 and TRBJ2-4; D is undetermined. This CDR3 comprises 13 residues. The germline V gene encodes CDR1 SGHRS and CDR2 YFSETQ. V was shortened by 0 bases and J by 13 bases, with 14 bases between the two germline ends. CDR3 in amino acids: CASSLDNYNEQYF. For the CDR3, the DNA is TGCGCCAGCAGCTTGGACAACTACAATGAGCAGTACTTC.

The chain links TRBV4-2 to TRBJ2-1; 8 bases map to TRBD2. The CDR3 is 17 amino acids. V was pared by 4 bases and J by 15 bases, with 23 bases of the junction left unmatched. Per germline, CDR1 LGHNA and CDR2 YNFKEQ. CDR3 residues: CASSPSLPAGVQGSRFF. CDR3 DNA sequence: TGTGCCAGCAGCCCTTCGTTGCCAGCGGGAGTGCAGGGATCTAGGTTCTTC.

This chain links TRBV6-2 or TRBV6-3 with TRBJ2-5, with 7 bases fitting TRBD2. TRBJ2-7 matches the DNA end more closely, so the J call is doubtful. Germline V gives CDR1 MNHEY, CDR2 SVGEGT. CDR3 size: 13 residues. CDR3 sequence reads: CASRGGLIYEQYF. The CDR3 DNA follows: TGTGCCAGCAGGGGGGGGTTAATCTACGAGCAGTACTTC.

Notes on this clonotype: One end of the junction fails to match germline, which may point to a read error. In DNA, the CDR3 is TGCAGCGCTGAAGGCTGGACAGACGGGGAGCTGTTTTTT. It codes for CSAEGWTDGELFF. V usage is TRBV29-1 and J usage is TRBJ2-2; D possibly corresponds to TRBD1 (6 bases). Germline V CDR1 and CDR2: SQVTM, ANQGSEA. The CDR3 extends over 13 amino acids.

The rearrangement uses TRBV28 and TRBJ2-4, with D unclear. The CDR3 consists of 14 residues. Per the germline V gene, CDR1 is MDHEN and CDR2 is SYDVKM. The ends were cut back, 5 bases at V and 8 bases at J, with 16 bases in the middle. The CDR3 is CASSVRRNGYIQYF. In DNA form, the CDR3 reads TGTGCCAGCAGTGTGAGGCGGAACGGGTACATTCAGTACTTC.

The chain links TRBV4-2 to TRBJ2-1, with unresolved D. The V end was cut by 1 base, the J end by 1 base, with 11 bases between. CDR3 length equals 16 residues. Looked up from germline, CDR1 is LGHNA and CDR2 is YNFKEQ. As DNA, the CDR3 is TGTGCCAGCAGCCAAGGTCGGCCGGGTTCCTACAATGAGCAGTTCTTC. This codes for CASSQGRPGSYNEQFF.

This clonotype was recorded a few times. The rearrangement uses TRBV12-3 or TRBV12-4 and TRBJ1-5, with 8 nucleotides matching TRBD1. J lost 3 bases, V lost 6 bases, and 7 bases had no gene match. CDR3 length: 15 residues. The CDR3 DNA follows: TGTGCCAGCAGCCCAGCGACAGGGGACAATCAGCCCCAGCATTTT. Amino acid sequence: CASSPATGDNQPQHF.

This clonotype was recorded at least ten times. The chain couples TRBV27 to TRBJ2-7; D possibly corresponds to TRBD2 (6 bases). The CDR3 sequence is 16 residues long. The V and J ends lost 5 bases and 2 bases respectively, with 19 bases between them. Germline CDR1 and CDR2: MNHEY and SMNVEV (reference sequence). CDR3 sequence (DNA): TGTGCCAGCAGTCTCCGTCCCGGGACTTTCACCTACGAGCAGTACTTC. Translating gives CASSLRPGTFTYEQYF.

Here the CDR3 reads CAITIGTSQNYGYTF. As DNA, the CDR3 is TGTGCCATCACCATAGGGACATCCCAGAACTATGGCTACACCTTC. The chain employs TRBV10-3 and TRBJ1-2, with a tentative D call TRBD1 (6 bases). CDR1 and CDR2 from the germline V gene are ENHRY and SYGVKD. This CDR3 is 15 amino acids long. The V gene lost 7 bases and the J gene lost 2 bases, with 17 bases spanning the gap.

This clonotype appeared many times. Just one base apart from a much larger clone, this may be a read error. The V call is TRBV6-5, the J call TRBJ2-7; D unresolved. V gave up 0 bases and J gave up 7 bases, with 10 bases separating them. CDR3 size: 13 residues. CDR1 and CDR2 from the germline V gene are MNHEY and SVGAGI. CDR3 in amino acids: CASSYSSKNEQYF. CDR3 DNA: TGTGCCAGCAGTTACTCGAGTAAAAATGAGCAGTACTTC.

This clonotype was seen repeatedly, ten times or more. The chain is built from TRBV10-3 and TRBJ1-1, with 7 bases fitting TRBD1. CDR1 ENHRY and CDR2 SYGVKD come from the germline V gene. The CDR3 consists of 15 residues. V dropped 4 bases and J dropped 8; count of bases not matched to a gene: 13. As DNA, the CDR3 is TGTGCCATCAGTGCCCAACAGGGGCTGAAGGCGGAAGCTTTCTTT. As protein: CAISAQQGLKAEAFF.

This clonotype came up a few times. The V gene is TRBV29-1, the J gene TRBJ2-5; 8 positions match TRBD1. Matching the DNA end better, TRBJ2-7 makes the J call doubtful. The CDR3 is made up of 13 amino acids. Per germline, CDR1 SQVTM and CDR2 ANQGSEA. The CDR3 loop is CSVEATGAHEQYF. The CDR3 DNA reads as TGCAGCGTTGAAGCGACAGGGGCCCACGAGCAGTACTTC.

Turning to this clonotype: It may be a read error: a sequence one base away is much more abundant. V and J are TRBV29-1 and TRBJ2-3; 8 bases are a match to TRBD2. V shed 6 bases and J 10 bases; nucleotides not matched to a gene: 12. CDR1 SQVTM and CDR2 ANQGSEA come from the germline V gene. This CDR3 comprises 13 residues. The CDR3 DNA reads TGCAGCGTCCCAGCGGGGGCTAAATGGGCGCAGTATTTT. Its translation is CSVPAGAKWAQYF.

The CDR3 here is CASSSLAGGQSYEQYF. CDR3 DNA sequence: TGTGCCAGCAGCTCCCTAGCGGGGGGGCAATCCTACGAGCAGTACTTC. The chain has TRBV11-2 and TRBJ2-7; TRBD2 matches at 12 bases. The V gene's germline CDR1 is SGHAT and CDR2 FQNNGV. The CDR3 extends over 16 amino acids. Trimming removed 4 bases from V and 1 base from J; junction bases left unmatched: 5.

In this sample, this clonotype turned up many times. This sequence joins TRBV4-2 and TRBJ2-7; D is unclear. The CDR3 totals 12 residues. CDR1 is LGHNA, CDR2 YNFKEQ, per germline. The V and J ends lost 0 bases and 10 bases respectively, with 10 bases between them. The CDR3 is CASSQESRVQYF. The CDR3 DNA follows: TGTGCCAGCAGCCAAGAATCTCGCGTTCAGTACTTC.

As DNA, the CDR3 is TGTGCCAGCAGCATCGGACAGGGCTCAGGACCGTGGGAGCAGTACTTC. It translates to CASSIGQGSGPWEQYF. This chain links TRBV7-2 with TRBJ2-5, with 8 positions matching TRBD1. The CDR3 is made up of 16 amino acids. Per the germline V gene, CDR1 is SGHTA and CDR2 is FQGNSA. V lost 5 bases, J lost 11 bases, and 19 bases stayed unmatched.

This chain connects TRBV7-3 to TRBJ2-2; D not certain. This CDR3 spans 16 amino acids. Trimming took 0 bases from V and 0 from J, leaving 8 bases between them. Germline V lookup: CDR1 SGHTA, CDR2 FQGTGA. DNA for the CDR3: TGTGCCAGCAGCTTAACGTCGCAGTCGAACACCGGGGAGCTGTTTTTT. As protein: CASSLTSQSNTGELFF. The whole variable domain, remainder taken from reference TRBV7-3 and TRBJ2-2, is GAGVSQTPSNKVTEKGKYVELRCDPISGHTALYWYRQSLGQGPEFLIYFQGTGAADDSGLPNDRFFAVRPEGSVSTLKIQRTERGDSAVYLCASSLTSQSNTGELFFGEGSRLTVL.

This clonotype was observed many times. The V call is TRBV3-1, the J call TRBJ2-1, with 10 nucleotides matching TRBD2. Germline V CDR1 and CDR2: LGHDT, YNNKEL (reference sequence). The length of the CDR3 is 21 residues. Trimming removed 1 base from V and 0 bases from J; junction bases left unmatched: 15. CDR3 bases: TGTGCCAGCAGCCAAGGCCCGACTAGCGGGCAACCCTACGGCTCCTACAATGAGCAGTTCTTC. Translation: CASSQGPTSGQPYGSYNEQFF.

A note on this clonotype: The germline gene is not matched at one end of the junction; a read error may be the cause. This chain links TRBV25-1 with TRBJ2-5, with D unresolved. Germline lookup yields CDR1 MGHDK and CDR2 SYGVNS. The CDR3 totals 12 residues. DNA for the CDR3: TGTGCCGGCAGTGTGCGCGGAGAGACCCAGTACTTC. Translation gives CAGSVRGETQYF. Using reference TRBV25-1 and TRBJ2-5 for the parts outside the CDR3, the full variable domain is EADIYQTPRYLVIGTGKKITLECSQTMGHDKMYWYQQDPGMELHLIHYSYGVNSTEKGDLSSESTVSRIRTEHFPLTLESARPSHTSQYLCAGSVRGETQYFGPGTRLLVL.

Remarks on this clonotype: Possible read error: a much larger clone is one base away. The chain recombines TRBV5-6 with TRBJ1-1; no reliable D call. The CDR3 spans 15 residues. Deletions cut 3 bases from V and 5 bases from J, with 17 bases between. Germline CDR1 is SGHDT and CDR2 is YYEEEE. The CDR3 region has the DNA TGTGCCAGCAGCTCCGTGGACGGCGTAGAGACTGAAGCTTTCTTT. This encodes CASSSVDGVETEAFF.